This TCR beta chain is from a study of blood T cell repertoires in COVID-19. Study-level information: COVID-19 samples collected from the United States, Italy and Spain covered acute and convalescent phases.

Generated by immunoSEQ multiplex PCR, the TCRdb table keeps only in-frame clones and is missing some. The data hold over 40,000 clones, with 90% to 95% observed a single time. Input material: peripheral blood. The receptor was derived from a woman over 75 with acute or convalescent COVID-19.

CDR3 in amino acids: CASSLGQVSTYEQYF. The CDR3 region has the DNA TGTGCCAGCAGCCTGGGACAGGTCTCAACCTACGAGCAGTACTTC. This sequence joins TRBV7-8 and TRBJ2-7; TRBD1 matches at 8 bases. Germline assignment: CDR1 SGHVS and CDR2 FQNEAQ. This CDR3 is 15 amino acids long. The junction had 8 bases not matched to a gene; V was cut back by 5 bases and J by 2 bases.